Listed here are 16 T cell receptor beta chains from one sample, sequenced in a study of beta chain features in type 1 diabetes. What was sequenced were expressed TCRB transcripts, since all of the isolated RNA had been reverse transcribed. TCRdb's copy holds only in-frame clones and misses some; the assay was immunoSEQ multiplex PCR. The table includes hundreds of thousands of clones, 15% detected once. The specimen was naive CD4+ T cells from blood. The origin of the receptors is a man younger than 30 in good health.

The V and J genes are TRBV4-1 and TRBJ2-2, with TRBD1 matching 8 bases. This CDR3 has 15 residues. Germline trimming cut 8 bases from V and 0 bases from J; bases unmatched to any gene: 5. The germline V gene has CDR1 MGHRA and CDR2 YSYEKL. CDR3 amino acids: CASGNRGSNTGELFF. CDR3 DNA sequence: TGCGCCAGCGGAAACAGGGGGTCGAACACCGGGGAGCTGTTTTTT.

The rearrangement uses TRBV7-2 and TRBJ2-5; 14 bases align to TRBD2. This CDR3 comprises 15 residues. The V and J ends lost 1 base and 5 bases, in that order; junction bases with no gene match: 0. Per germline, CDR1 SGHTA and CDR2 FQGNSA. CDR3 amino acids: CASSLGTSGGETQYF. Written as DNA, the CDR3 is TGTGCCAGCAGCTTAGGGACTAGCGGGGGGGAGACCCAGTACTTC.

This clone was detected only a few times. The chain combines TRBV4-1 with TRBJ2-4, with D perhaps matching TRBD1 (6 bases). V lost 0 bases and J lost 14, with 8 bases in between. This CDR3 has 11 residues. In germline, CDR1 is MGHRA, CDR2 YSYEKL. The CDR3 DNA reads as TGCGCCAGCAGCCAAGAAGGACAGAAGTACTTC. Translating gives CASSQEGQKYF.

There are a few counts of this clone. At the DNA level, this CDR3 is encoded by other sequences in the same sample as well. This rearrangement joins TRBV29-1 to TRBJ2-3, with D possibly TRBD2 on 5 matching bases. Germline CDR1 is SQVTM and CDR2 is ANQGSEA. Trimming removed 3 bases from V and 0 bases from J, with 7 bases in between. The CDR3 covers 13 residues. CDR3 in DNA: TGCAGCGTTGATCGCGGGAGCACAGATACGCAGTATTTT. It is translated as CSVDRGSTDTQYF.

This clone was counted a few times. The rearrangement joins TRBV6-6 to TRBJ1-4, with TRBD1 identical over 9 bases. V shed 2 bases and J 4 bases; nucleotides not matched to a gene: 2. Per germline, CDR1 MNHNY and CDR2 SVGAGI (reference sequence). The CDR3 contains 15 residues. CDR3 sequence: CASSYGGQGNEKLFF. CDR3 bases: TGTGCCAGCAGTTACGGGGGACAGGGTAATGAAAAACTGTTTTTT.

The chain couples TRBV18 to TRBJ1-5; 9 nucleotides match TRBD1. V was pared by 3 bases and J by 2 bases, with 5 bases of the junction left unmatched. The germline V gene has CDR1 KGHSH and CDR2 LQKENI. The CDR3 sequence is 16 residues long. The CDR3 sequence is CASSPRDRVGNQPQHF. The CDR3 DNA reads as TGTGCCAGCTCACCTCGGGACAGGGTCGGCAATCAGCCCCAGCATTTT.

There are a few counts of this clone. The chain links TRBV19 to TRBJ1-2, with 9 bases that match TRBD1. J gave up 0 bases and V 3 bases, and 2 bases lay outside the gene matches. The CDR3 has 15 residues. Germline V gene sequence: CDR1 LNHDA, CDR2 SQIVND (reference sequence). The chain's CDR3 is CASSIRDRANYGYTF. CDR3 coding DNA: TGTGCCAGTAGTATCCGGGACAGGGCTAACTATGGCTACACCTTC. The full variable domain, with the rest looked up from reference TRBV19 and TRBJ1-2, is DGGITQSPKYLFRKEGQNVTLSCEQNLNHDAMYWYRQDPGQGLRLIYYSQIVNDFQKGDIAEGYSVSREKKESFPLTVTSAQKNPTAFYLCASSIRDRANYGYTFGSGTRLTVV.

The rearrangement uses TRBV2 and TRBJ2-7; possibly TRBD2 for D (6 bases). Trimming removed 8 bases at V and 0 bases at J, with 17 bases between. Per germline, CDR1 SNHLY and CDR2 FYNNEI. The length of the CDR3 is 15 residues. CDR3 bases: TGTGCCAGCTCCGGTCGGGGGAGGCACTCCTACGAGCAGTACTTC. This codes for CASSGRGRHSYEQYF.

V gene TRBV5-4 combines with J gene TRBJ2-2, with TRBD2 matching 13 bases. Germline CDR1 and CDR2: SGHNT and YYREEE (reference sequence). V shed 5 bases and J 5 bases; nucleotides not matched to a gene: 6. This CDR3 has 16 residues. The CDR3 bases are TGTGCCAGCAGTCCTCCGGGACTAGCGGGGACCGGGGAGCTGTTTTTT. Its protein product is CASSPPGLAGTGELFF.

This clone was recorded a few times. The CDR3 is CASSLADRKGTQYF. In nucleotides, the CDR3 is TGTGCCAGCAGCCTCGCGGACAGAAAGGGGACCCAGTACTTC. This rearrangement joins TRBV14 to TRBJ2-5; possibly TRBD1 for D (6 bases). Deletions cut 4 bases from V and 7 bases from J, with 16 bases between. This CDR3 comprises 14 residues. Germline V CDR1 and CDR2: SGHDN, FVKESK.

This clone was recorded a few times. J is TRBJ2-7 and V is TRBV15; TRBD1 is a possible D gene (6 bases). Trimming stripped 1 base from V and 0 bases from J, with 10 bases between. In germline, CDR1 is LNHNV, CDR2 YYDKDF (reference sequence). This CDR3 contains 15 residues. The CDR3 sequence: CATSRAPTGSYEQYF. CDR3 in DNA: TGTGCCACCAGCAGAGCGCCGACAGGCTCCTACGAGCAGTACTTC.

This clone turned up a few times. The rearrangement joins TRBV25-1 to TRBJ2-2; D is unclear. The CDR3 covers 16 residues. V was pared by 6 bases and J by 0 bases, with 14 bases between. Germline V gives CDR1 MGHDK, CDR2 SYGVNS. The CDR3 nucleotides read TGTGCCAGCAGCCAACAGCAGTCTCCGAACACCGGGGAGCTGTTTTTT. This gives the protein CASSQQQSPNTGELFF.

This rearrangement joins TRBV4-1 to TRBJ2-7, with TRBD2 as a possible D gene (6 bases). Germline V gene data show CDR1 as MGHRA and CDR2 as YSYEKL. V was pared by 6 bases and J by 5 bases, with 11 bases between. The CDR3 contains 12 residues. The CDR3 DNA reads as TGCGCCAGCAGTTCGACTAGAAACGAGCAGTACTTC. Protein: CASSSTRNEQYF.

The genes are TRBV7-2 and TRBJ2-5, with D unclear. V was shortened by 1 base and J by 4 bases, with 7 bases between the two germline ends. This CDR3 comprises 13 residues. Germline loops: CDR1 SGHTA, CDR2 FQGNSA. The CDR3 sequence is CASSLVHAETQYF. DNA of the CDR3: TGTGCCAGCAGCTTAGTTCACGCAGAGACCCAGTACTTC.

The V call is TRBV4-2, the J call TRBJ2-1; TRBD1 aligns across 9 bases. The CDR3 covers 15 residues. Germline V gene data show CDR1 as LGHNA and CDR2 as YNFKEQ. Trimming removed 1 base from V and 3 bases from J; junction bases left unmatched: 1. The CDR3 sequence is CASSQVGQGYNEQFF. The CDR3 nucleotides read TGTGCCAGCAGCCAAGTGGGACAGGGCTACAATGAGCAGTTCTTC.

The rearrangement joins TRBV2 to TRBJ1-5, with a possible D match to TRBD1 (5 bases). Trimming removed 7 bases at V and 3 bases at J, with 16 bases between. The CDR3 has 15 residues. The germline CDR1 and CDR2 sequences are SNHLY and FYNNEI. The CDR3 sequence is CASNEQGGNNQPQHF. In DNA form, the CDR3 reads TGTGCCAGCAACGAGCAGGGAGGGAACAATCAGCCCCAGCATTTT.